This TCR beta chain derives from a study of breast tumors, draining lymph nodes, adjacent tissues. This clonotype was seen at least ten times. TCRdb fed the multiplex PCR reads into MiXCR, producing one record per CDR3 protein. The sample contains 150,000 to 200,000 distinct CDR3 sequences, approximately 33% of which appear only once. The length of the CDR3 is 14 residues. Germline CDR1 MDHEN, CDR2 SYDVKM. V was clipped by 3 bases and J by 3 bases, with 9 bases between them. Samples came from axillary lymph nodes draining the breast cancer. This rearrangement joins TRBV28 to TRBJ2-1; TRBD2 is a possible D gene (5 bases). The sequencing input was axillary lymph node tissue. The receptor comes from a female donor with breast cancer. Some clones in this sample may be carry-over from other donors' samples. The CDR3 DNA sequence: TGTGCCAGCAGTTTCCTAGCATACTACAATGAGCAGTTCTTC. Its protein is CASSFLAYYNEQFF.